This TCR beta chain was documented in a study of shared clonotypes between healthy human individuals. Overall study findings and caveats: Memory subsets generally showed smaller estimated richness than naive subsets did.

Some clones are missing from TCRdb's copy, which holds only in-frame ones; the method was immunoSEQ multiplex PCR. The sample shows about 1 million clones, about 75% of them seen only once. Concerning this clone itself: Antigen unknown.

Per germline, CDR1 SQVTM and CDR2 ANQGSEA. This CDR3 comprises 14 residues. The V and J ends lost 4 bases and 5 bases, in that order; junction bases with no gene match: 10. The sample was memory CD4+ T cells sorted from blood. Documented subset: CD45RA-negative fraction. This chain links TRBV29-1 with TRBJ2-7; 8 bases are a match to TRBD2. This TCR came from a young man in good health. The chain's CDR3 is CSVVLAGSGNEQYF. CDR3 DNA: TGCAGCGTTGTGCTAGCGGGTTCGGGTAACGAGCAGTACTTC.